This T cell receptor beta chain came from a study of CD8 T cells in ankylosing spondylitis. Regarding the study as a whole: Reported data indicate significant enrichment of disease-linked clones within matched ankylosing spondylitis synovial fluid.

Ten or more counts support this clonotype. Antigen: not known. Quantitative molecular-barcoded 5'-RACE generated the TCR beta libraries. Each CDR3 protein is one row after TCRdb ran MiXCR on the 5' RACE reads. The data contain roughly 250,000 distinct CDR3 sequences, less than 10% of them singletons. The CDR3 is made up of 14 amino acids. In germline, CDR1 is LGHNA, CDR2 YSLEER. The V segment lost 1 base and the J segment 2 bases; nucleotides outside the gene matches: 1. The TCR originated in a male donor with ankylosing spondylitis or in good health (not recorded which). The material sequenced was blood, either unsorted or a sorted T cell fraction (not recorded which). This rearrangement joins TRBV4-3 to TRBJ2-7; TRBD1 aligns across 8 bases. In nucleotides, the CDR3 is TGCGCCAGCAGCCAAGCGACAGGGGCCTACGAGCAGTACTTC. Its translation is CASSQATGAYEQYF.